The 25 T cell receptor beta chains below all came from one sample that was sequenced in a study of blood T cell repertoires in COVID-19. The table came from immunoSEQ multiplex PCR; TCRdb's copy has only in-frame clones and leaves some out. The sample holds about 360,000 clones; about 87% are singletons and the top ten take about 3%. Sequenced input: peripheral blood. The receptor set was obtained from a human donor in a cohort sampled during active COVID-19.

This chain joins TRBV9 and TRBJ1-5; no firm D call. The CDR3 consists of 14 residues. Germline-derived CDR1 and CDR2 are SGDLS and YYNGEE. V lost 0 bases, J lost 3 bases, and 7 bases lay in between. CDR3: CASSVDGFNQPQHF. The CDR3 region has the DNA TGTGCCAGCAGCGTAGACGGTTTCAATCAGCCCCAGCATTTT. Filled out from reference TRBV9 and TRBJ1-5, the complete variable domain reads DSGVTQTPKHLITATGQRVTLRCSPRSGDLSVYWYQQSLDQGLQFLIQYYNGEERAKGNILERFSAQQFPDLHSELNLSSLELGDSALYFCASSVDGFNQPQHFGDGTRLSIL.

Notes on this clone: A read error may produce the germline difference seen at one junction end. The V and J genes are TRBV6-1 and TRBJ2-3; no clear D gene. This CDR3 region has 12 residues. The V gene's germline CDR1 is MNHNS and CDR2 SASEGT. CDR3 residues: CASSEVTATQYF. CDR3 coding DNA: TGTGCCAGCAGTGAAGTAACAGCTACGCAGTATTTT.

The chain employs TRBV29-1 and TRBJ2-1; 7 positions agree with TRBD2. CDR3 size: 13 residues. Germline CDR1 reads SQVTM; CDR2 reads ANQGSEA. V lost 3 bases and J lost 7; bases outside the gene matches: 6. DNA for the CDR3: TGCAGCGTTGATGGCGGGAGTAGTAATGAGCAGTTCTTC. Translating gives CSVDGGSSNEQFF.

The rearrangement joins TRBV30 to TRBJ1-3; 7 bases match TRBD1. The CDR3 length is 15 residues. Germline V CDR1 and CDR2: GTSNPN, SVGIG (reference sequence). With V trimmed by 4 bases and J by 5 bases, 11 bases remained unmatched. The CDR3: CAWTHAGTVRNTIYF. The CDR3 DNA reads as TGTGCCTGGACCCACGCCGGGACAGTCAGAAACACCATATATTTT. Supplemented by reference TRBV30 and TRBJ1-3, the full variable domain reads SQTIHQWPATLVQPVGSPLSLECTVEGTSNPNLYWYRQAAGRGLQLLFYSVGIGQISSEVPQNLSASRPQDRQFILSSKKLLLSDSGFYLCAWTHAGTVRNTIYFGEGSWLTVV.

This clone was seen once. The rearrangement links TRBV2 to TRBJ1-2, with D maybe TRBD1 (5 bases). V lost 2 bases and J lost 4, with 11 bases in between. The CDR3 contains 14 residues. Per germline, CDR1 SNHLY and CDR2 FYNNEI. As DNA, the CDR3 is TGTGCCAGCAGTGAAAGGGGAGGGTTCTATGGCTACACCTTC. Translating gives CASSERGGFYGYTF.

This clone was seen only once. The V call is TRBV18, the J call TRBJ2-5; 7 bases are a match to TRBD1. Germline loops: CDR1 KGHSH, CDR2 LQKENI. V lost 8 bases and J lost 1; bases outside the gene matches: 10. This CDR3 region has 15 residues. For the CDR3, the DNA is TGTGCCAGCGCGGGCCTGACAGGGCCCCAAGAGACCCAGTACTTC. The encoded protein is CASAGLTGPQETQYF.

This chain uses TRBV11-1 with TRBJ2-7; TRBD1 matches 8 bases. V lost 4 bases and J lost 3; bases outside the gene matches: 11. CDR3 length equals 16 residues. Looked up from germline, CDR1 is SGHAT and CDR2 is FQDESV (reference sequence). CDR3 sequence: CASSSRTGSRDYEQYF. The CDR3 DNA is TGTGCCAGCAGCTCCCGGACAGGGAGTCGGGACTACGAGCAGTACTTC.

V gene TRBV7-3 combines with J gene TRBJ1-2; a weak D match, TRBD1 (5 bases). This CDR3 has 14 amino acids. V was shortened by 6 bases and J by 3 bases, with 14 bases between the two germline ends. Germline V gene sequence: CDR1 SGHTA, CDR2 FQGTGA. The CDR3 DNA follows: TGTGCCAGCAGTCTCGGGGGGAAGCACTATGGCTACACCTTC. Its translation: CASSLGGKHYGYTF.

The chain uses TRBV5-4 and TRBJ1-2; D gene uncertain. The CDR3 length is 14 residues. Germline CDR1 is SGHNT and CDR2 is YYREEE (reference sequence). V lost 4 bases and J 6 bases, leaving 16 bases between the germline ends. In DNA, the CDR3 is TGTGCCAGCAGCCCAGAGACGAGGATCCATGGCTACACCTTC. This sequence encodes CASSPETRIHGYTF. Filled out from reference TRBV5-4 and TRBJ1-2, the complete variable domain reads ETGVTQSPTHLIKTRGQQVTLRCSSQSGHNTVSWYQQALGQGPQFIFQYYREEENGRGNFPPRFSGLQFPNYSSELNVNALELDDSALYLCASSPETRIHGYTFGSGTRLTVV.

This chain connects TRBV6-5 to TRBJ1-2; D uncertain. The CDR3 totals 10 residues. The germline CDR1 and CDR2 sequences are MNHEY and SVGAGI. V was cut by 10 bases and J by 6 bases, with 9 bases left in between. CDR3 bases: TGTGCCACCCGGAGAGATGGCTACACCTTC. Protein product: CATRRDGYTF.

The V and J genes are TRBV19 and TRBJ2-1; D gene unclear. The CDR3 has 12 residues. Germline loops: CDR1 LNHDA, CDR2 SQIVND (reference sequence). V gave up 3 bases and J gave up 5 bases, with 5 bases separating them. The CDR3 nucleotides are TGTGCCAGTAGTATTAATCACAATGAGCAGTTCTTC. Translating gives CASSINHNEQFF.

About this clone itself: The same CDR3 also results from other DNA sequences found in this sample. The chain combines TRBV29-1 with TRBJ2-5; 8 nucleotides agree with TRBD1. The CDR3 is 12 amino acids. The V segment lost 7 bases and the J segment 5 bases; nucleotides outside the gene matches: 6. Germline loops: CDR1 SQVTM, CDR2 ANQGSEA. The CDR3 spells CSAGRQGETQYF. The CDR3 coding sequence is TGCAGCGCCGGCCGACAGGGGGAGACCCAGTACTTC.

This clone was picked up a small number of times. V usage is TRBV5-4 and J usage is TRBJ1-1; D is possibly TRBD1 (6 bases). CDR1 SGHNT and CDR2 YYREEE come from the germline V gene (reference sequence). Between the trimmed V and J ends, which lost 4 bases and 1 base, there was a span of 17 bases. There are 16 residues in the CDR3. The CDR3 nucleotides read TGTGCCAGCAGCCTAAGGTCGGGACAACCGAACACTGAAGCTTTCTTT. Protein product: CASSLRSGQPNTEAFF.

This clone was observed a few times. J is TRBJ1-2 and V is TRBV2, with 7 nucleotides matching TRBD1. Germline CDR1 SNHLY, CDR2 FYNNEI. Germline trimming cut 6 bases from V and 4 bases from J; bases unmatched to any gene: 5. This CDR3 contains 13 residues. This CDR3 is CASRSRQGYGYTF. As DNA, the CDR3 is TGTGCCAGCAGGAGCCGACAGGGCTATGGCTACACCTTC.

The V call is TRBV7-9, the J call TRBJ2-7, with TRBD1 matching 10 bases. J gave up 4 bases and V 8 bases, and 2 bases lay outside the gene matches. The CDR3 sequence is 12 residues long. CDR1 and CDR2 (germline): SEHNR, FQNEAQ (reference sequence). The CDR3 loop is CASSGQGYEQYF. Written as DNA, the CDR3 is TGTGCCAGCTCGGGACAGGGGTACGAGCAGTACTTC.

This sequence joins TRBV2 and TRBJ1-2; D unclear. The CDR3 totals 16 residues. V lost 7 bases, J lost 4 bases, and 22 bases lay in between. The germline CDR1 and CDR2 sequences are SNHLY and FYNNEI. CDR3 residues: CASTPLRTRGGYGYTF. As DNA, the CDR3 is TGTGCCAGCACCCCTCTAAGGACCAGAGGAGGCTATGGCTACACCTTC. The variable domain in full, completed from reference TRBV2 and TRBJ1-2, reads EPEVTQTPSHQVTQMGQEVILRCVPISNHLYFYWYRQILGQKVEFLVSFYNNEISEKSEIFDDQFSVERPDGSNFTLKIRSTKLEDSAMYFCASTPLRTRGGYGYTFGSGTRLTVV.

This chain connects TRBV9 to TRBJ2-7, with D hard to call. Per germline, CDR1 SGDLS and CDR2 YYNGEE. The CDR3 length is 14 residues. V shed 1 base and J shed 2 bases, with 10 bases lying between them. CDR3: CASSVRSETYEQYF. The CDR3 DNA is TGTGCCAGCAGCGTAAGATCTGAGACCTACGAGCAGTACTTC.

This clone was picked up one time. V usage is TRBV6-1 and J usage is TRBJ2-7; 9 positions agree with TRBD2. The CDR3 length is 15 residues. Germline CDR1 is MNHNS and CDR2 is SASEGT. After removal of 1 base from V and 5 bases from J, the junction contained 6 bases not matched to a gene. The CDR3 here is CASSEEAGGPNEQYF. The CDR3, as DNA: TGTGCCAGCAGTGAAGAGGCGGGAGGGCCCAACGAGCAGTACTTC.

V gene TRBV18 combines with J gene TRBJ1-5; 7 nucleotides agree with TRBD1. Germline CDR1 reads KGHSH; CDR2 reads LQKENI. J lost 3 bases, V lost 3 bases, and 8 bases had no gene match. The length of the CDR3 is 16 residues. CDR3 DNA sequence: TGTGCCAGCTCACCCTACCAGACAGGGAACAATCAGCCCCAGCATTTT. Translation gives CASSPYQTGNNQPQHF.

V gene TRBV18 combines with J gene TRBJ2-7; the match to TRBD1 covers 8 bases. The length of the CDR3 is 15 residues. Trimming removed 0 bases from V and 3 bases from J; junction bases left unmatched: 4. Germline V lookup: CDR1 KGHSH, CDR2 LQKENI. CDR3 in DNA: TGTGCCAGCTCACCACCTACAGGGGGAGGCTACGAGCAGTACTTC. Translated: CASSPPTGGGYEQYF. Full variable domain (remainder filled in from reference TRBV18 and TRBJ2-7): NAGVMQNPRHLVRRRGQEARLRCSPMKGHSHVYWYRQLPEEGLKFMVYLQKENIIDESGMPKERFSAEFPKEGPSILRIQQVVRGDSAAYFCASSPPTGGGYEQYFGPGTRLTVT.

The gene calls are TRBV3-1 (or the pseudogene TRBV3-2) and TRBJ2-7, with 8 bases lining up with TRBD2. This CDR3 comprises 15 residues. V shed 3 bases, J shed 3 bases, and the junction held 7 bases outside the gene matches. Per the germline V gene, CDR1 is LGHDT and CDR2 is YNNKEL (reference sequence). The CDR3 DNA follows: TGTGCCAGCAGCCATGGACCGGGGGGGCACTACGAGCAGTACTTC. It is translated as CASSHGPGGHYEQYF.

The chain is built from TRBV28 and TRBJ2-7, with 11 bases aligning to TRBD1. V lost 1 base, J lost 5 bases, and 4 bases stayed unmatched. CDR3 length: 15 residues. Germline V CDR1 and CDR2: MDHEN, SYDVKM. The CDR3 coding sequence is TGTGCCAGCAGTTTATCGGACAGGGGGCCCGACGAGCAGTACTTC. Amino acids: CASSLSDRGPDEQYF. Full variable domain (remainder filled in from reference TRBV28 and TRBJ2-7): DVKVTQSSRYLVKRTGEKVFLECVQDMDHENMFWYRQDPGLGLRLIYFSYDVKMKEKGDIPEGYSVSREKKERFSLILESASTNQTSMYLCASSLSDRGPDEQYFGPGTRLTVT.

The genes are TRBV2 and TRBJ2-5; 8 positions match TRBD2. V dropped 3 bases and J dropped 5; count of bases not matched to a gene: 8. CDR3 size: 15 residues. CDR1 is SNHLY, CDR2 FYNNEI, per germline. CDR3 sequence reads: CASSDTAGVRETQYF. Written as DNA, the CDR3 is TGTGCCAGCAGTGATACAGCGGGAGTTCGGGAGACCCAGTACTTC.

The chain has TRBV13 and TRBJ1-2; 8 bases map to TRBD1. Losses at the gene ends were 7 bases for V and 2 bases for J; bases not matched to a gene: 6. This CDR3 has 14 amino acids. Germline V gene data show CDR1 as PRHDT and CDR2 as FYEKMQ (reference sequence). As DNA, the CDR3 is TGTGCCAGCAACAGAAACAGGGGGAACTATGGCTACACCTTC. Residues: CASNRNRGNYGYTF.

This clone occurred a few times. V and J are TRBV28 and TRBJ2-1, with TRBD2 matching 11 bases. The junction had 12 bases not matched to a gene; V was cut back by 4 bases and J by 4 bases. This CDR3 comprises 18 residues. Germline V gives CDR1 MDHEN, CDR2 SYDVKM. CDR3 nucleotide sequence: TGTGCCAGCAGTTCCCCACTAGCGGGAGCAGCGGGGTACAATGAGCAGTTCTTC. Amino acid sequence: CASSSPLAGAAGYNEQFF.